Described below is a single TCR beta chain sequence and its context. Germline CDR1 reads MNHEY; CDR2 reads SVGAGI. The ends were cut back, 4 bases at V and 1 base at J, with 10 bases in the middle. This CDR3 has 14 amino acids. The sample originates from a study of blood T cell repertoires in COVID-19. Method: immunoSEQ multiplex PCR; TCRdb's copy keeps in-frame clones and lacks some. The repertoire consists of fewer than 110,000 clones, with less than 90% occurring once and the leading ten covering under 8%. Sequencing was done on a sample of peripheral blood. The clonotype was recovered from a human donor in a cohort sampled during active COVID-19. The chain carries TRBV6-5 and TRBJ1-1, with D unclear. CDR3 sequence reads: CASSSLVPNTEAFF. The CDR3 DNA sequence: TGTGCCAGCAGTTCCTTAGTACCGAACACTGAAGCTTTCTTT.